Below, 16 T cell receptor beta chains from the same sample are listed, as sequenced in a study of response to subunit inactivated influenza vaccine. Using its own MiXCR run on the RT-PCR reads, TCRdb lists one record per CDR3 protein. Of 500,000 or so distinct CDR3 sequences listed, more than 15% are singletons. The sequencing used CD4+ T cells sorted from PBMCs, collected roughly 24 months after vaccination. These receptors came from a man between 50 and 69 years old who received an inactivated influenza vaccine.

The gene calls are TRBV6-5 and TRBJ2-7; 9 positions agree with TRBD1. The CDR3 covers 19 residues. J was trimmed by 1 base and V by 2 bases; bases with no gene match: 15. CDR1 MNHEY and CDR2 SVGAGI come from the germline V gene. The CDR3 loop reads CASSYQRTGVPVGSYEQYF. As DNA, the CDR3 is TGTGCCAGCAGTTACCAACGGACAGGGGTCCCCGTGGGGTCCTACGAGCAGTACTTC.

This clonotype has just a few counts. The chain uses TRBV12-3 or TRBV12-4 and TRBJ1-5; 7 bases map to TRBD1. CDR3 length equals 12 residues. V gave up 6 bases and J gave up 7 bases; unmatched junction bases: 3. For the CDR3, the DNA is TGTGCCAGCAGGCTACAGGGGCAGCCCCAGCATTTT. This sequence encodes CASRLQGQPQHF.

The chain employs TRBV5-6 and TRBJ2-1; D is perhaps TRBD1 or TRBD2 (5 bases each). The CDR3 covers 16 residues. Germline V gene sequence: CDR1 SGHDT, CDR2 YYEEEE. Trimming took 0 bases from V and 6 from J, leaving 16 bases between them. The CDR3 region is CASSLARDVAINEQFF. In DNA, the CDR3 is TGTGCCAGCAGCTTGGCACGGGACGTGGCTATCAATGAGCAGTTCTTC.

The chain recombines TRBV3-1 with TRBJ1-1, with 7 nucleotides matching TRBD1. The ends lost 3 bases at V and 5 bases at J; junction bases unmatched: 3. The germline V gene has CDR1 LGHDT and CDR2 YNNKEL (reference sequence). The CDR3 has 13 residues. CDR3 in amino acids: CASSHPRGTEAFF. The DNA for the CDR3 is TGTGCCAGCAGCCATCCCAGGGGGACTGAAGCTTTCTTT.

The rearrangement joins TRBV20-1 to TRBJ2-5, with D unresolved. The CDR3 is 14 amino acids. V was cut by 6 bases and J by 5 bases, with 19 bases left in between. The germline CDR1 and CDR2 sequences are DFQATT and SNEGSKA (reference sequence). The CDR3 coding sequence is TGCAGTGCCCAGCTGGTCCTCGGAAGGGAGACCCAGTACTTC. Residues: CSAQLVLGRETQYF.

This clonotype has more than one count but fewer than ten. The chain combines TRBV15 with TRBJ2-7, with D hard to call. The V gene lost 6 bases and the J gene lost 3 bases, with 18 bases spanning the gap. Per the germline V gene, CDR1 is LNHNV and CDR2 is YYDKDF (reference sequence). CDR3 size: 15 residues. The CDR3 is CATRRTDGSLYEQYF. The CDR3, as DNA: TGTGCCACCAGACGCACGGATGGCAGTCTCTACGAGCAGTACTTC.

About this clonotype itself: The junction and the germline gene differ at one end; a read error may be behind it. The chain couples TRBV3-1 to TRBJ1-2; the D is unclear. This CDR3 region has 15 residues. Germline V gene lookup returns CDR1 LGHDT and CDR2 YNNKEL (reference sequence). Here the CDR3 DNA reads TGTGGCAGCAGCGGGCCGGACCCCACTTGGGATGGCTACACCTTC. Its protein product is CGSSGPDPTWDGYTF. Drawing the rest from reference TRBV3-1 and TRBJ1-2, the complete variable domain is DTAVSQTPKYLVTQMGNDKSIKCEQNLGHDTMYWYKQDSKKFLKIMFSYNNKELIINETVPNRFSPKSPDKAHLNLHINSLELGDSAVYFCGSSGPDPTWDGYTFGSGTRLTVV.

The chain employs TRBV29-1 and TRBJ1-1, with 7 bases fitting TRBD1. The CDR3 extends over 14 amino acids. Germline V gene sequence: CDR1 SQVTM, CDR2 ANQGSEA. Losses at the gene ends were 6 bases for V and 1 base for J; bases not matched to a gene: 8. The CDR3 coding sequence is TGCAGCGTGACACTTAGGGGGCGGAACACTGAAGCTTTCTTT. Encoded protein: CSVTLRGRNTEAFF.

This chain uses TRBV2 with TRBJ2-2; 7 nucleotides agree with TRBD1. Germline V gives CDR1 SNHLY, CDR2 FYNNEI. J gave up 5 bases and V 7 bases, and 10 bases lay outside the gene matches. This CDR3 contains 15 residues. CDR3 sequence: CASKGIGGETGELFF. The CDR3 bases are TGTGCCAGCAAGGGAATAGGGGGCGAGACCGGGGAGCTGTTTTTT.

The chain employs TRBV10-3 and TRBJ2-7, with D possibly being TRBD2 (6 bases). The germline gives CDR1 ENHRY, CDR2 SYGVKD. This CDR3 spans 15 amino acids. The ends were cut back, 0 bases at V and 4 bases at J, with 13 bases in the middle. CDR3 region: CAISESAGLGYEQYF. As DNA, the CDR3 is TGTGCCATCAGTGAGTCCGCGGGGTTGGGGTACGAGCAGTACTTC.

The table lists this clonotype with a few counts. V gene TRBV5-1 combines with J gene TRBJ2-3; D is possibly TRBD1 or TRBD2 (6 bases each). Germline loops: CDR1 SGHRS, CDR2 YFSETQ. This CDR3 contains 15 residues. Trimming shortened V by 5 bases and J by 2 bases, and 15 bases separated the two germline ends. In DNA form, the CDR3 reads TGCGCCAGCAGGCTGGGGGCGGGGAACACAGATACGCAGTATTTT. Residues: CASRLGAGNTDTQYF.

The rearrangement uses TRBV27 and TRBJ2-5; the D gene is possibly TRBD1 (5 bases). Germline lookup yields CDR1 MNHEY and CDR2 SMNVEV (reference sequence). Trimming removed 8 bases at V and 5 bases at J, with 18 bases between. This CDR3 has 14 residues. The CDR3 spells CASSRAQGQETQYF. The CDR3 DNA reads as TGTGCCAGCTCAAGGGCGCAGGGCCAGGAGACCCAGTACTTC.

CDR3: CASSIDRGGDTQYF. The CDR3 nucleotides are TGCGCCAGCAGCATAGACAGAGGGGGGGATACGCAGTATTTT. The genes are TRBV5-1 and TRBJ2-3; D tentatively reads TRBD1 or TRBD2 (6 bases each). Trimming removed 4 bases from V and 6 bases from J, with 15 bases in between. The CDR3 has 14 residues. Germline V gene lookup returns CDR1 SGHRS and CDR2 YFSETQ.

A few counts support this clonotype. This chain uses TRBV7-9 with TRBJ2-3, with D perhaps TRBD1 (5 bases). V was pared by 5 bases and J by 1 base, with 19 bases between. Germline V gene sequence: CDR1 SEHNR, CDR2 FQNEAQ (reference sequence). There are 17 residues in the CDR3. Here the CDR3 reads CASSDISGNMGTDTQYF. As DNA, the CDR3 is TGTGCCAGCAGCGACATATCAGGGAATATGGGCACAGATACGCAGTATTTT. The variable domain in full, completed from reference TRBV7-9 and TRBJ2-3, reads DTGVSQNPRHKITKRGQNVTFRCDPISEHNRLYWYRQTLGQGPEFLTYFQNEAQLEKSRLLSDRFSAERPKGSFSTLEIQRTEQGDSAMYLCASSDISGNMGTDTQYFGPGTRLTVL.

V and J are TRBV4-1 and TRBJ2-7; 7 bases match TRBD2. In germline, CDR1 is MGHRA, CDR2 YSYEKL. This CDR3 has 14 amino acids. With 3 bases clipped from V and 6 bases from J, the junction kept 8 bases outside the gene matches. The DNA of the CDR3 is TGCGCCAGCAGCCAGAGGGAGGGCACAGGCGAGCAGTACTTC. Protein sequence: CASSQREGTGEQYF.

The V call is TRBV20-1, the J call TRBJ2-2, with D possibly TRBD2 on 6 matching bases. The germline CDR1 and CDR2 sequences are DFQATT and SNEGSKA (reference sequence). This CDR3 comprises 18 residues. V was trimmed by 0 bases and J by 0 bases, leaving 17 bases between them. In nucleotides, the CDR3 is TGCAGTGCTAGAGATCAGAATAGCGGAGTTACGAACACCGGGGAGCTGTTTTTT. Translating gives CSARDQNSGVTNTGELFF.